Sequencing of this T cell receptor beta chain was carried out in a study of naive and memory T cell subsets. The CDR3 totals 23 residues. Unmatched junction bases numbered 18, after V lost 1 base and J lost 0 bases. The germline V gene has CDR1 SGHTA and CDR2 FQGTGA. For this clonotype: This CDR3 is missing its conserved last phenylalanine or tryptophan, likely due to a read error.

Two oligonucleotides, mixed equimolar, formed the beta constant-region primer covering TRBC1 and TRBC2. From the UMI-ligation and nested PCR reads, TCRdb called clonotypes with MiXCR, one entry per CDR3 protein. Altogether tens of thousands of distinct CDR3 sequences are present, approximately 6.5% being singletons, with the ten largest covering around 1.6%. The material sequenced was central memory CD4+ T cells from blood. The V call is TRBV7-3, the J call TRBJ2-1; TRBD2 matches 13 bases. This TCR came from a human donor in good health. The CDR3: CASSLKPPAGTSGVPSSYNEQFI. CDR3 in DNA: TGTGCCAGCAGCTTAAAGCCCCCCGCCGGGACTAGCGGGGTACCTAGCTCCTACAATGAGCAGTTCATC.